The 32 T cell receptor beta chains below come from one sample, sequenced in a study of early T cells in non-severe SARS-CoV-2 infection (dated by TCRdb to the early 2020s). Preparation of the library involved 5' RACE. Sequenced on a NextSeq 500. In TCRdb, the public reads were trimmed at Q25 with fastp and aligned with MiXCR, with productive beta chains retained. Merged by CDR3 protein, the rows form single entries marked with the most common genes and DNA. The sample profile shows 70,000 to 90,000 distinct CDR3 sequences; 15% to 18% of them were found once. In total, the top ten clones hold more than 10% of the sample. Material for sequencing was whole blood. The receptors originated from an adult who was a healthcare worker with PCR-confirmed SARS-CoV-2 infection or an uninfected control (not recorded which).

J is TRBJ2-5 and V is TRBV7-9; no definite D call. CDR1 is SEHNR, CDR2 FQNEAQ, per germline (reference sequence). This CDR3 is 14 amino acids long. V was cut by 5 bases and J by 0 bases, with 10 bases left in between. CDR3 loop: CASSPERYQETQYF. In nucleotides, the CDR3 is TGTGCCAGCAGCCCTGAGAGATACCAAGAGACCCAGTACTTC.

The chain recombines TRBV6-1 with TRBJ2-7; 9 bases are a match to TRBD1. V gave up 7 bases and J gave up 7 bases; unmatched junction bases: 11. The CDR3 sequence is 14 residues long. Germline-derived CDR1 and CDR2 are MNHNS and SASEGT. The CDR3 nucleotides are TGTGCCAGCAACCTACAGGGGGCCGGGAGAGAGCAGTACTTC. Translation: CASNLQGAGREQYF.

This clonotype was counted many times. The CDR3 sequence: CASSLDPWFEAFF. The CDR3 nucleotides read TGTGCCAGCAGCTTAGACCCCTGGTTTGAAGCTTTCTTT. This chain connects TRBV7-9 to TRBJ1-1; no clear D. This CDR3 spans 13 amino acids. V lost 1 base and J lost 7, with 10 bases in between. Germline CDR1 SEHNR, CDR2 FQNEAQ (reference sequence). Full variable domain (outside the CDR3, taken from reference TRBV7-9 and TRBJ1-1): DTGVSQNPRHKITKRGQNVTFRCDPISEHNRLYWYRQTLGQGPEFLTYFQNEAQLEKSRLLSDRFSAERPKGSFSTLEIQRTEQGDSAMYLCASSLDPWFEAFFGQGTRLTVV.

This clonotype came up a few times. The V and J genes are TRBV6-6 and TRBJ1-2, with TRBD1 matching over 8 bases. Germline assignment: CDR1 MNHNY and CDR2 SVGAGI (reference sequence). The junction had 2 bases not matched to a gene; V was cut back by 5 bases and J by 3 bases. The length of the CDR3 is 13 residues. CDR3 coding DNA: TGTGCCAGCAGTGACAGGGGAGACTATGGCTACACCTTC. It yields the protein CASSDRGDYGYTF.

This clonotype was picked up a small number of times. V is TRBV28 and J is TRBJ2-2; 15 nucleotides line up with TRBD2. The V gene end was trimmed by 5 bases and the J gene end by 0 bases; junction bases not matched to a gene: 10. There are 20 residues in the CDR3. The germline gives CDR1 MDHEN, CDR2 SYDVKM. The CDR3 here is CASSGYPGLAGGSNTGELFF. DNA for the CDR3: TGTGCCAGCAGTGGTTACCCGGGACTAGCGGGGGGATCGAACACCGGGGAGCTGTTTTTT.

The chain employs TRBV7-8 and TRBJ2-7, with D hard to call. Trimming stripped 1 base from V and 4 bases from J, with 11 bases between. The CDR3 contains 14 residues. Germline assignment: CDR1 SGHVS and CDR2 FQNEAQ. CDR3 loop: CASSLGPTKYEQYF. Here the CDR3 DNA reads TGTGCCAGCAGCTTAGGACCCACGAAGTACGAGCAGTACTTC.

This clonotype was counted only a few times. V is TRBV7-6 and J is TRBJ2-5; unclear D gene. The germline CDR1 and CDR2 sequences are SGHVS and FNYEAQ. V lost 5 bases and J lost 1, with 5 bases in between. The CDR3 loop spans 12 amino acids. The CDR3 region has the DNA TGTGCCAGCAGCACCTTCCAAGAGACCCAGTACTTC. Translating it yields CASSTFQETQYF. Combining the CDR3 with reference TRBV7-6 and TRBJ2-5 gives the whole variable domain GAGVSQSPRYKVTKRGQDVALRCDPISGHVSLYWYRQALGQGPEFLTYFNYEAQQDKSGLPNDRFSAERPEGSISTLTIQRTEQRDSAMYRCASSTFQETQYFGPGTRLLVL.

This clonotype has more than one count but fewer than ten. The chain couples TRBV20-1 to TRBJ1-2, with D unclear. Trimming removed 1 base at V and 4 bases at J, with 10 bases between. Looked up from germline, CDR1 is DFQATT and CDR2 is SNEGSKA (reference sequence). This CDR3 contains 13 residues. This CDR3 is CSARGPDGYGYTF. The CDR3 DNA follows: TGCAGTGCTAGAGGCCCGGACGGCTATGGCTACACCTTC.

A few counts support this clonotype. V and J are TRBV4-1 and TRBJ1-3; 7 bases agree with TRBD1. The V segment lost 3 bases and the J segment 2 bases; nucleotides outside the gene matches: 7. The CDR3 is made up of 16 amino acids. Germline V lookup: CDR1 MGHRA, CDR2 YSYEKL. CDR3 sequence: CASSHLIGTAGNTIYF. The CDR3 DNA reads TGCGCCAGCAGCCACTTAATCGGGACAGCTGGAAACACCATATATTTT.

V gene TRBV5-4 combines with J gene TRBJ2-3, with 8 bases identical to TRBD1. Germline CDR1 reads SGHNT; CDR2 reads YYREEE (reference sequence). The CDR3 covers 14 residues. With 4 bases clipped from V and 4 bases from J, the junction kept 5 bases outside the gene matches. In nucleotides, the CDR3 is TGTGCCAGCAGCCCGGGACAGGACTCAGATACGCAGTATTTT. Translated, it gives CASSPGQDSDTQYF.

The chain has TRBV6-5 and TRBJ2-6; D is ambiguous. Trimming left V 6 bases short and J 0 bases short, with 9 bases between. Germline loops: CDR1 MNHEY, CDR2 SVGAGI. This CDR3 comprises 15 residues. CDR3 DNA: TGTGCCAGCAGCCCTCTTGGCTCTGGGGCCAACGTCCTGACTTTC. It translates to CASSPLGSGANVLTF.

This clonotype turned up a few times. The chain recombines TRBV11-2 with TRBJ2-7, with 8 positions matching TRBD2. Trimming took 5 bases from V and 4 from J; bases not matched to a gene: 10. CDR3 size: 15 residues. Germline-derived CDR1 and CDR2 are SGHAT and FQNNGV. The CDR3 nucleotides read TGTGCCAGCAGCCCAGGACTAGCAGAGACTTACGAGCAGTACTTC. Residues: CASSPGLAETYEQYF.

CDR3 coding DNA: TGTGCCAGCTCGACCAGCGGCTACGAGCAGTACTTC. Protein sequence: CASSTSGYEQYF. The chain uses TRBV27 and TRBJ2-7; possibly TRBD2 for D (5 bases). The germline V and J ends were trimmed by 8 bases and 3 bases, with 11 bases remaining between them. There are 12 residues in the CDR3. Germline CDR1 is MNHEY and CDR2 is SMNVEV (reference sequence).

This chain joins TRBV20-1 and TRBJ1-1, with D perhaps TRBD1 (6 bases). Germline lookup yields CDR1 DFQATT and CDR2 SNEGSKA (reference sequence). This CDR3 spans 14 amino acids. The germline V and J ends were trimmed by 5 bases and 6 bases, with 19 bases remaining between them. CDR3 residues: CSAASPSTGAEAFF. The DNA of the CDR3 is TGCAGTGCTGCGAGTCCGTCGACAGGAGCTGAAGCTTTCTTT.

This clonotype was seen once. The chain joins TRBV28 to TRBJ2-2; D unresolved. The CDR3 consists of 14 residues. Trimming pared 2 bases from V and 6 bases from J, leaving 10 bases between. In germline, CDR1 is MDHEN, CDR2 SYDVKM. CDR3 in amino acids: CASSLRPQSGELFF. The CDR3, as DNA: TGTGCCAGCAGTTTACGGCCCCAATCCGGGGAGCTGTTTTTT.

This clonotype was seen repeatedly, ten times or more. The chain has TRBV9 and TRBJ1-1, with 7 bases that match TRBD1. The V segment lost 3 bases and the J segment 2 bases; nucleotides outside the gene matches: 4. The CDR3 covers 14 residues. The V gene's germline CDR1 is SGDLS and CDR2 YYNGEE. Here the CDR3 reads CASSAGTVNTEAFF. The CDR3 nucleotides read TGTGCCAGCAGCGCAGGGACAGTTAACACTGAAGCTTTCTTT.

The J gene is TRBJ1-2, the V gene TRBV29-1; D ambiguous. CDR3 length: 12 amino acids. The germline V and J ends were trimmed by 4 bases and 1 base, with 7 bases remaining between them. Germline lookup yields CDR1 SQVTM and CDR2 ANQGSEA. The CDR3 sequence: CSVGRSNYGYTF. CDR3 DNA: TGCAGCGTTGGTCGGAGTAACTATGGCTACACCTTC.

The chain employs TRBV10-3 and TRBJ2-3; 8 positions agree with TRBD2. CDR1 is ENHRY and CDR2 is SYGVKD in the germline V gene. The CDR3 has 16 residues. After removal of 3 bases from V and 1 base from J, the junction contained 6 bases not matched to a gene. The CDR3 reads CAISEGRGVRTDTQYF. DNA of the CDR3: TGTGCCATCAGTGAAGGGCGGGGGGTCCGCACAGATACGCAGTATTTT.

This clonotype was found a few times. This chain uses TRBV29-1 with TRBJ1-2; 8 nucleotides agree with TRBD1. With V trimmed by 7 bases and J by 5 bases, 9 bases remained unmatched. CDR3 length equals 13 residues. Germline lookup yields CDR1 SQVTM and CDR2 ANQGSEA. The DNA of the CDR3 is TGCAGCGCATTTCAGCGGACAGGGTATGGCTACACCTTC. Translating it yields CSAFQRTGYGYTF.

This clonotype came up a few times. The chain couples TRBV2 to TRBJ1-5, with D unresolved. The CDR3 loop spans 13 amino acids. Trimming shortened V by 4 bases and J by 3 bases, and 7 bases separated the two germline ends. Looked up from germline, CDR1 is SNHLY and CDR2 is FYNNEI. CDR3 protein: CASSGRINQPQHF. DNA for the CDR3: TGTGCCAGCAGTGGACGGATCAATCAGCCCCAGCATTTT.

The genes are TRBV28 and TRBJ2-1, with D possibly matching TRBD2 (7 bases). V was cut by 3 bases and J by 6 bases, with 12 bases left in between. The CDR3 has 14 amino acids. In germline, CDR1 is MDHEN, CDR2 SYDVKM. CDR3 in DNA: TGTGCCAGCAGTTTTGGGGGGGCACGCAATGAGCAGTTCTTC. Protein: CASSFGGARNEQFF.

There are a few counts of this clonotype. J is TRBJ2-7 and V is TRBV4-1, with TRBD2 matching 7 bases. V lost 1 base to trimming and J lost 3 bases; unmatched junction nucleotides: 6. The CDR3 covers 15 residues. CDR1 is MGHRA, CDR2 YSYEKL, per germline. The CDR3 here is CASSQAERDFYEQYF. The CDR3 DNA reads TGCGCCAGCAGCCAAGCGGAGCGGGACTTCTACGAGCAGTACTTC.

This chain links TRBV11-2 with TRBJ2-7, with 8 bases matching TRBD1. This CDR3 region has 15 residues. With 1 base clipped from V and 2 bases from J, the junction kept 4 bases outside the gene matches. CDR1 SGHAT and CDR2 FQNNGV come from the germline V gene. The CDR3 DNA reads TGTGCCAGCAGCTTAGTGGCAGGGGGCACCTACGAGCAGTACTTC. This encodes CASSLVAGGTYEQYF.

This clonotype has just a few counts. The genes are TRBV9 and TRBJ1-4; 7 nucleotides match TRBD1. After removal of 4 bases from V and 12 bases from J, the junction contained 15 bases not matched to a gene. The germline V gene encodes CDR1 SGDLS and CDR2 YYNGEE. The CDR3 is 15 residues long. The CDR3: CASSPGTVLTEELFF. DNA of the CDR3: TGTGCCAGCAGCCCCGGGACAGTCCTTACTGAGGAACTGTTTTTT.

This clonotype was found many times. The chain recombines TRBV12-3 or TRBV12-4 with TRBJ2-4; 8 nucleotides agree with TRBD1. V trimming: 5 bases; J trimming: 1 base; junction bases outside the gene matches: 7. This CDR3 has 16 residues. CDR3 sequence reads: CASSPSDRGAKNIQYF. DNA of the CDR3: TGTGCCAGCAGTCCGTCCGACAGGGGTGCCAAAAACATTCAGTACTTC.

This clonotype was counted ten times or more. The chain combines TRBV7-3 with TRBJ2-2; tentative D call: TRBD1 (6 bases). V was clipped by 5 bases and J by 7 bases, with 11 bases between them. CDR1 and CDR2 from the germline V gene are SGHTA and FQGTGA. CDR3 length equals 13 residues. The CDR3 sequence is CASSKTGIGELFF. The CDR3 DNA follows: TGTGCCAGCAGCAAAACAGGGATCGGGGAGCTGTTTTTT.

This clonotype was found once. This rearrangement joins TRBV15 to TRBJ1-1; the D gene is possibly TRBD1 (5 bases). The CDR3 loop spans 14 amino acids. Germline V CDR1 and CDR2: LNHNV, YYDKDF (reference sequence). With 1 base removed from V and 7 bases from J, the gap between germline ends came to 13 bases. Here the CDR3 DNA reads TGTGCCACCAGCAGAGGGGGCGTCGATGGTGAAGCTTTCTTT. It is translated as CATSRGGVDGEAFF.

The genes are TRBV4-2 and TRBJ2-3; 7 bases are a match to TRBD2. V was pared by 0 bases and J by 4 bases, with 13 bases of the junction left unmatched. This CDR3 contains 18 residues. CDR1 and CDR2 (germline): LGHNA, YNFKEQ. The DNA for the CDR3 is TGTGCCAGCAGCCAAGATCATGCGGCGGGAGAGAAGGCAGATACGCAGTATTTT. Translating it yields CASSQDHAAGEKADTQYF.

The genes are TRBV6-2 or TRBV6-3 and TRBJ2-1, with D possibly TRBD2 on 5 matching bases. The CDR3 loop spans 15 amino acids. Germline loops: CDR1 MNHEY, CDR2 SVGEGT. The V gene lost 7 bases and the J gene lost 5 bases, with 18 bases spanning the gap. The CDR3 protein is CASTEWPGENNEQFF. DNA of the CDR3: TGTGCCAGCACGGAGTGGCCTGGGGAGAACAATGAGCAGTTCTTC.

V is TRBV5-8 and J is TRBJ2-4, with TRBD1 identical over 8 bases. There are 14 residues in the CDR3. Germline V gene data show CDR1 as SGHTS and CDR2 as YDEGEE. V dropped 4 bases and J dropped 6; count of bases not matched to a gene: 6. The CDR3 is CASSGNRGLNIQYF. As DNA, the CDR3 is TGTGCCAGCAGCGGTAACAGGGGGTTAAACATTCAGTACTTC.

This clonotype was counted only a few times. This chain uses TRBV14 with TRBJ2-5, with D hard to call. CDR1 and CDR2 from the germline V gene are SGHDN and FVKESK. This CDR3 has 18 residues. V was trimmed by 0 bases and J by 1 base, leaving 18 bases between them. The CDR3 region is CASSQDQRAVVGQETQYF. The CDR3 DNA reads TGTGCCAGCAGCCAAGATCAAAGAGCCGTTGTGGGCCAAGAGACCCAGTACTTC.

In this sample, this clonotype turned up a few times. The J gene is TRBJ2-7, the V gene TRBV5-1; D gene uncertain. CDR3 length: 14 residues. V lost 0 bases and J lost 0, with 7 bases in between. Germline-derived CDR1 and CDR2 are SGHRS and YFSETQ. The CDR3 nucleotides read TGCGCCAGCAGCTTGGAACAGAACTCCTACGAGCAGTACTTC. Its protein is CASSLEQNSYEQYF. Full variable domain (outside the CDR3, taken from reference TRBV5-1 and TRBJ2-7): KAGVTQTPRYLIKTRGQQVTLSCSPISGHRSVSWYQQTPGQGLQFLFEYFSETQRNKGNFPGRFSGRQFSNSRSEMNVSTLELGDSALYLCASSLEQNSYEQYFGPGTRLTVT.